Listed below are T cell receptor beta chains from one sample, sequenced in a study of beta chain features in type 1 diabetes. Data came from immunoSEQ multiplex PCR; TCRdb stores just in-frame clones and leaves some out. The profile shows approximately 380,000 clones, approximately 15% of them singletons. Material: naive CD4+ T cells from blood. The receptors were sampled from a woman aged 18 to 35 in good health. Both conserved end residues are part of each CDR3. A D gene is named only where the DNA matches it firmly. Clone size is given for some rows only: seen once, a few or many times, or a class if the clone is expanded.

d_gene: TRBD1; v_gene: TRBV7-9; j_gene: TRBJ2-6; abundance: few; CDR3nt: TGTGCCAGCGCTACAGGGGACGGGGCCAACGTCCTGACTTTC; CDR3aa: CASATGDGANVLTF
d_gene: -; v_gene: TRBV6-5; j_gene: TRBJ2-3; abundance: few; CDR3nt: TGTGCCAGCCAAAAGCTACAGGGAATCACAGATACGCAGTATTTT; CDR3aa: CASQKLQGITDTQYF
d_gene: -; v_gene: TRBV9; j_gene: TRBJ2-1; abundance: -; CDR3nt: TGTGCCAGCAGCGCCCCTTTCGGGGTACACAATGAGCAGTTCTTC; CDR3aa: CASSAPFGVHNEQFF
d_gene: TRBD2; v_gene: TRBV7-2; j_gene: TRBJ2-1; abundance: few; CDR3nt: TGTGCCAGCAGACCTCGGGGGCGGACTAGCGGGAGCTACAATGAGCAGTTCTTC; CDR3aa: CASRPRGRTSGSYNEQFF
d_gene: -; v_gene: TRBV28; j_gene: TRBJ1-5; abundance: few; CDR3nt: TGTGCCAGCAGTTTATTTAGGATAACCCCTGGAAACAGGGACCAGCCCCAGCATTTT; CDR3aa: CASSLFRITPGNRDQPQHF
d_gene: TRBD1; v_gene: TRBV29-1; j_gene: TRBJ2-5; abundance: -; CDR3nt: TGCAGCGCAACCTTAGGGGGCCGAGAGACCCAGTACTTC; CDR3aa: CSATLGGRETQYF
d_gene: -; v_gene: TRBV20-1; j_gene: TRBJ2-5; abundance: few; CDR3nt: TGCAGTCGGGTCAAGCAAGAGACCCAGTACTTC; CDR3aa: CSRVKQETQYF
d_gene: -; v_gene: TRBV19; j_gene: TRBJ2-1; abundance: -; CDR3nt: TGTGCCAGTAGTATTGACTGGGGCCGATACTCCTACAATGAGCAGTTCTTC; CDR3aa: CASSIDWGRYSYNEQFF
d_gene: TRBD2; v_gene: TRBV28; j_gene: TRBJ2-5; abundance: few; CDR3nt: TGTGCCAGCCGGACTAGCGGGAGTTCTGAGGAGACCCAGTACTTC; CDR3aa: CASRTSGSSEETQYF
d_gene: -; v_gene: TRBV29-1; j_gene: TRBJ2-6; abundance: -; CDR3nt: TGCAGCGTTGAGGAGGGGACTGGGGCCAACGTCCTGACTTTC; CDR3aa: CSVEEGTGANVLTF
d_gene: TRBD1; v_gene: TRBV6-5; j_gene: TRBJ2-7; abundance: -; CDR3nt: TGTGCCAGCAGTCTGGGACAGCTCTACGAGCAGTACTTC; CDR3aa: CASSLGQLYEQYF
d_gene: TRBD2; v_gene: TRBV7-2; j_gene: TRBJ2-7; abundance: few; CDR3nt: TGTGCCAGCAGCTTACGGACGGGAGGGGGTATCTACGAGCAGTACTTC; CDR3aa: CASSLRTGGGIYEQYF
d_gene: TRBD2; v_gene: TRBV29-1; j_gene: TRBJ2-1; abundance: -; CDR3nt: TGCAGCGCGGCGACTAGCGGGAGGGCGAGTGAGCAGTTCTTC; CDR3aa: CSAATSGRASEQFF
d_gene: TRBD2; v_gene: TRBV19; j_gene: TRBJ2-7; abundance: -; CDR3nt: TGTGCCAGTAGTATCCTCGGGGGGGACGAGCAGTACTTC; CDR3aa: CASSILGGDEQYF
d_gene: TRBD2; v_gene: TRBV30; j_gene: TRBJ2-2; abundance: -; CDR3nt: TGTGCCTCCAGGGGTCGAGCGGGAGAGACCGGGGAGCTGTTTTTT; CDR3aa: CASRGRAGETGELFF
d_gene: -; v_gene: TRBV4-3; j_gene: TRBJ2-1; abundance: few; CDR3nt: TGCGCCAGCAGCAGACGGGGATTCCCCTACAATGAGCAGTTCTTC; CDR3aa: CASSRRGFPYNEQFF
d_gene: TRBD2; v_gene: TRBV15; j_gene: TRBJ2-1; abundance: -; CDR3nt: TGTGCCACCAGCAGAGATACCACTAGCGGGAGAGGCAATGAGCAGTTCTTC; CDR3aa: CATSRDTTSGRGNEQFF
d_gene: -; v_gene: TRBV7-9; j_gene: TRBJ2-7; abundance: few; CDR3nt: TGTGCCAGCAGCTTGGGTAGGGGCGACGAGCAGTACTTC; CDR3aa: CASSLGRGDEQYF
d_gene: -; v_gene: TRBV21-1; j_gene: TRBJ2-7; abundance: few; CDR3nt: TGTGCCCTCGACAACTCGAACATGTACGAGCAGTACTTC; CDR3aa: CALDNSNMYEQYF
d_gene: -; v_gene: TRBV30; j_gene: TRBJ1-5; abundance: -; CDR3nt: TGTGCCTGGAGTGTACATCTGGATCAGCCCCAGCATTTT; CDR3aa: CAWSVHLDQPQHF
d_gene: -; v_gene: TRBV28; j_gene: TRBJ1-1; abundance: -; CDR3nt: TGTGCCAGCAGCCGCCCTATTGAAGCTTTCTTT; CDR3aa: CASSRPIEAFF
d_gene: TRBD2; v_gene: TRBV6-1; j_gene: TRBJ2-7; abundance: few; CDR3nt: TGTGCCAGCGGGCAGAGCGGGACCATCTACGAGCAGTACTTC; CDR3aa: CASGQSGTIYEQYF
d_gene: TRBD2; v_gene: TRBV28; j_gene: TRBJ2-2; abundance: -; CDR3nt: TGTGCCAGCGATACTTGGACTAGCGGGACGTCCGGGGAGCTGTTTTTT; CDR3aa: CASDTWTSGTSGELFF
d_gene: TRBD1; v_gene: TRBV5-1; j_gene: TRBJ2-7; abundance: few; CDR3nt: TGCGCCAGCAGAGGGGGCCAGGGGAGCTCCTACGAGCAGTACTTC; CDR3aa: CASRGGQGSSYEQYF
d_gene: TRBD2; v_gene: TRBV7-2; j_gene: TRBJ2-7; abundance: few; CDR3nt: TGTGCCAGCAGCCCCGCGGGAGTTGTCGAGCAGTACTTC; CDR3aa: CASSPAGVVEQYF
d_gene: TRBD1; v_gene: TRBV30; j_gene: TRBJ1-4; abundance: few; CDR3nt: TGTGCCTGGAGTGAGACGGACAGGTTTAATGAAAAACTGTTTTTT; CDR3aa: CAWSETDRFNEKLFF
d_gene: TRBD1; v_gene: TRBV7-9; j_gene: TRBJ2-1; abundance: -; CDR3nt: TGTGCCAGCAGCCCGACTGGACAGGGTACCGGTAATGAGCAGTTCTTC; CDR3aa: CASSPTGQGTGNEQFF
d_gene: TRBD1; v_gene: TRBV5-6; j_gene: TRBJ2-1; abundance: -; CDR3nt: TGTGCCAGCAGCAAGAGGACAGGGGTTAATGAGCAGTTCTTC; CDR3aa: CASSKRTGVNEQFF
d_gene: TRBD1; v_gene: TRBV5-1; j_gene: TRBJ1-1; abundance: few; CDR3nt: TGCGCCAGCAGCAAGGACAGGGCCCTTGAAGCTTTCTTT; CDR3aa: CASSKDRALEAFF
d_gene: -; v_gene: TRBV5-4; j_gene: TRBJ2-4; abundance: -; CDR3nt: TGTGCCAGCAGCTTGGCAGGGGTGGCCAAAAACATTCAGTACTTC; CDR3aa: CASSLAGVAKNIQYF
d_gene: -; v_gene: TRBV7-2; j_gene: TRBJ2-1; abundance: -; CDR3nt: TGTGCCAGCAGCCCCACAGGGTACATCTACAATGAGCAGTTCTTC; CDR3aa: CASSPTGYIYNEQFF
d_gene: -; v_gene: TRBV7-2; j_gene: TRBJ2-7; abundance: few; CDR3nt: TGTGCCAGCACCACTCAGGGTTACGAGCAGTACTTC; CDR3aa: CASTTQGYEQYF
d_gene: -; v_gene: TRBV28; j_gene: TRBJ2-7; abundance: -; CDR3nt: TGTGCCAGCAGTTTATGGGACAGCCGATCCTACGAGCAGTACTTC; CDR3aa: CASSLWDSRSYEQYF
d_gene: TRBD1; v_gene: TRBV29-1; j_gene: TRBJ2-5; abundance: -; CDR3nt: TGCAGCGACCAGGGGGCACGAAAGACCCAGTACTTC; CDR3aa: CSDQGARKTQYF
d_gene: -; v_gene: TRBV7-2; j_gene: TRBJ1-5; abundance: -; CDR3nt: TGTGCCAGCAGCCTCACGGGGATTAATCAGCCCCAGCATTTT; CDR3aa: CASSLTGINQPQHF
d_gene: -; v_gene: TRBV23-1; j_gene: TRBJ1-4; abundance: few; CDR3nt: TGCGCCAGCAGTTACGATGGCGGGAGTGAAAAACTGTTTTTT; CDR3aa: CASSYDGGSEKLFF
d_gene: -; v_gene: TRBV25-1; j_gene: TRBJ1-1; abundance: few; CDR3nt: TGTGCCAGCAGTGAAACAGGGAAATCAAGGAACACTGAAGCTTTCTTT; CDR3aa: CASSETGKSRNTEAFF
d_gene: -; v_gene: TRBV30; j_gene: TRBJ2-7; abundance: -; CDR3nt: TGTGCCTGGGGAGCGGACTCCTACGAGCAGTACTTC; CDR3aa: CAWGADSYEQYF
d_gene: -; v_gene: TRBV30; j_gene: TRBJ2-3; abundance: -; CDR3nt: TGTGCCTGGAGTAGACGCCGGAGCATCGAAAGAGATACGCAGTATTTT; CDR3aa: CAWSRRRSIERDTQYF
d_gene: TRBD1; v_gene: TRBV2; j_gene: TRBJ2-3; abundance: -; CDR3nt: TGTGCCAGCAGTTTGCAGACAGGGGGTGGTGATACGCAGTATTTT; CDR3aa: CASSLQTGGGDTQYF